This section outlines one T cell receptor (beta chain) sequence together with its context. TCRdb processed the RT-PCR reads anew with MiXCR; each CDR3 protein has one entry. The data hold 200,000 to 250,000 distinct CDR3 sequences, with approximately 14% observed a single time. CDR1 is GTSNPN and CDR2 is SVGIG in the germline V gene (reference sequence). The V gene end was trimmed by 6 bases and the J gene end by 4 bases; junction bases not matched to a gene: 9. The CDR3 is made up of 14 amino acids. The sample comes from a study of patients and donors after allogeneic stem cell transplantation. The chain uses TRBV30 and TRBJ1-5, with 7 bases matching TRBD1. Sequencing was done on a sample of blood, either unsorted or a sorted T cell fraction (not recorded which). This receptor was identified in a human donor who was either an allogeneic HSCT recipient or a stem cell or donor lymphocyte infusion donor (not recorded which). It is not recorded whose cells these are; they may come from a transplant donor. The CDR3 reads CACQVGGGNQPQHF. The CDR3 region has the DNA TGTGCCTGTCAAGTAGGGGGCGGGAATCAGCCCCAGCATTTT.